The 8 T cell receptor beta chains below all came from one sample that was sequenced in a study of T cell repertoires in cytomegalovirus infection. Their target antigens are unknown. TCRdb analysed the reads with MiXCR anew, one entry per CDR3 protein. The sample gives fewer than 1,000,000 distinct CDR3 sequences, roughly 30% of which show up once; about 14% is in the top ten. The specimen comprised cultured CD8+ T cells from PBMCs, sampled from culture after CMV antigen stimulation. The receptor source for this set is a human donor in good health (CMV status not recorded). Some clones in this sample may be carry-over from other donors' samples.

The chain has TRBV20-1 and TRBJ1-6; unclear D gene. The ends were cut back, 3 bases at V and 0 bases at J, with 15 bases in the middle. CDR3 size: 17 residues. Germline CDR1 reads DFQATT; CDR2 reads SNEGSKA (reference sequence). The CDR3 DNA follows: TGCAGTGCTAGGGACTCTCACCGAAGCTCCTATAATTCACCCCTCCACTTT. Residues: CSARDSHRSSYNSPLHF.

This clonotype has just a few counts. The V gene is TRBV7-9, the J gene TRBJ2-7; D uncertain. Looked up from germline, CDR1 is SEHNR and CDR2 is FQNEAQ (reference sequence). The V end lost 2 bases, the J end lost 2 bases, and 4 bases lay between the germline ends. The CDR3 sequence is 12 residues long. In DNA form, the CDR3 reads TGTGCCAGCAGCTTACGCCCCTACGAGCAGTACGTC. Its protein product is CASSLRPYEQYV.

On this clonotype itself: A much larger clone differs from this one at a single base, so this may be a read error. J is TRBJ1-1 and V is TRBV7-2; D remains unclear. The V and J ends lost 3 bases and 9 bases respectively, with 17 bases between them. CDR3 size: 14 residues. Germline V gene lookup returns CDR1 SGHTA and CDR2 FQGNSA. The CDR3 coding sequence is TGTGCCAGCAGCTTCGGCGGGCGTCGGACTAAAGCTTTCTTT. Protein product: CASSFGGRRTKAFF.

Written as DNA, the CDR3 is TGTGCCAGCAGTGAAAAGCCGAGCGATGGCTACACCTTC. Protein: CASSEKPSDGYTF. The chain is built from TRBV2 and TRBJ1-2; D is uncertain. V shed 2 bases and J shed 6 bases, with 10 bases lying between them. Germline V CDR1 and CDR2: SNHLY, FYNNEI. CDR3 length: 13 amino acids.

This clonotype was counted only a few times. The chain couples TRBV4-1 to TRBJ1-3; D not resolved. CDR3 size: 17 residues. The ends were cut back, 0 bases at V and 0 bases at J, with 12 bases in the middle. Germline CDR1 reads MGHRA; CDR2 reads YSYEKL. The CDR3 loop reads CASSQDLIVDSGNTIYF. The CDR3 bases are TGCGCCAGCAGCCAAGACCTAATCGTGGACTCTGGAAACACCATATATTTT.

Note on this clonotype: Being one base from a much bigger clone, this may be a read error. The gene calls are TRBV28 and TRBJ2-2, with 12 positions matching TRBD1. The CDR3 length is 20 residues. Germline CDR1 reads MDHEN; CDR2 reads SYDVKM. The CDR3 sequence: CAGSFIGTGGFNFLTGELFF. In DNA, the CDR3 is TGTGCCGGCAGTTTCATCGGGACAGGGGGCTTTAACTTCCTCACCGGGGAGCTGTTTTTT. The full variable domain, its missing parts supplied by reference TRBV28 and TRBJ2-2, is DVKVTQSSRYLVKRTGEKVFLECVQDMDHENMFWYRQDPGLGLRLIYFSYDVKMKEKGDIPEGYSVSREKKERFSLILESASTNQTSMYLCAGSFIGTGGFNFLTGELFFGEGSRLTVL.

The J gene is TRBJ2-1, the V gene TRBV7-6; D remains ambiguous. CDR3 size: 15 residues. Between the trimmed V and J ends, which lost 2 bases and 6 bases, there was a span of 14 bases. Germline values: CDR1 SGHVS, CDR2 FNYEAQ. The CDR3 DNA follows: TGTGCCAGCAGCTTACTTGGATTCGGATTCAATGAGCAGTTCTTC. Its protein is CASSLLGFGFNEQFF.

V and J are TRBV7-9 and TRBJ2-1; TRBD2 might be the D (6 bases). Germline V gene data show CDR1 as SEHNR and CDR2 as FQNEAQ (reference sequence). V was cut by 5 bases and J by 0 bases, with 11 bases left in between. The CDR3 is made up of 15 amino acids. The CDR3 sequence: CASSADYSSYNEQFF. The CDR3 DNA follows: TGTGCCAGCAGCGCGGACTACAGCTCCTACAATGAGCAGTTCTTC.